The clone carrying this T cell receptor (beta chain) was found a few times. The antigen remains undetermined. The CDR3 totals 13 residues. In germline, CDR1 is SGHTA, CDR2 FQGTGA. V gave up 2 bases and J gave up 9 bases, with 8 bases separating them. The sample is drawn from a study of regulatory T cells in long-lasting Graves disease. Time point given: persistent/refractory GD, antithyroid drugs over 5 years with positive TRAb. With RNA extracted from PBMCs as input, the TCR library was made. Blood from the periphery, approximately 8.5 milliliters in all, was drawn into EDTA tubes. General study findings and limits: Sampling was limited to peripheral blood rather than thyroid tissue. Persistent patients had a count of shared public clonotypes (more than 2,500) that exceeded that of new patients (966). Among samples with persistent disease, TRBV28, TRBJ1-2 and TRBJ2-5 were favored.

Construction of TCR beta libraries relied on iRepertoire HTBI primers and on Arm-PCR targeting CDR3 regions. TCRdb reanalysed the multiplex PCR reads using MiXCR and keeps one entry per CDR3 protein. The table shows roughly 450,000 distinct CDR3 sequences, with about a fifth occurring only once. This sample comprised peripheral blood mononuclear cells (PBMCs), obtained when the disease was refractory, from a patient treated with antithyroid drugs. The chain is built from TRBV7-3 and TRBJ1-6, with D hard to call. The TCR was taken from a female donor with Graves disease. In nucleotides, the CDR3 is TGTGCCAGCAGCTTAGATTCCTCTTCACCCCTCCACTTT. Its protein is CASSLDSSSPLHF.